These 32 T cell receptor beta chains share one sample of origin, sequenced in a study of blood T cell repertoires in COVID-19. Libraries were prepared by immunoSEQ multiplex PCR; TCRdb keeps only in-frame clonotypes and omits some of them. The sample holds approximately 230,000 clones; approximately 88% are singletons and the top ten take roughly 6%. Sequenced input: peripheral blood. Source of these receptors: a woman in her thirties with COVID-19, enrolled during active disease.

This clone was found a few times. The rearrangement links TRBV7-9 to TRBJ2-2, with D possibly matching TRBD2 (5 bases). The CDR3 runs 11 residues. V was cut by 6 bases and J by 6 bases, with 5 bases left in between. Germline V gene lookup returns CDR1 SEHNR and CDR2 FQNEAQ (reference sequence). The CDR3 region has the DNA TGTGCCAGCAGGGAGGCCGGGGAGCTGTTTTTT. Its translation is CASREAGELFF.

The chain carries TRBV30 and TRBJ2-7; D may be TRBD1 (5 bases). This CDR3 region has 11 residues. V lost 1 base, J lost 4 bases, and 5 bases lay in between. Per germline, CDR1 GTSNPN and CDR2 SVGIG (reference sequence). CDR3 coding DNA: TGTGCCTGGAGTGAGGGGTACGAGCAGTACGTC. Amino acids: CAWSEGYEQYV.

The chain recombines TRBV25-1 with TRBJ1-1; D is possibly TRBD1 (5 bases). The CDR3 is 13 amino acids. CDR1 MGHDK and CDR2 SYGVNS come from the germline V gene. V dropped 4 bases and J dropped 4 bases, with 10 bases sitting between them. This CDR3 reads CASSARVGTEAFF. The CDR3 DNA sequence: TGTGCCAGCAGTGCCAGGGTGGGCACTGAAGCTTTCTTT.

The chain joins TRBV11-3 to TRBJ2-1; maybe TRBD1 (5 bases). The CDR3 runs 14 residues. Trimming took off 5 bases at V and 6 bases at J, with 14 bases between the two ends. Germline CDR1 and CDR2: SGHNT and YENEEA. CDR3 region: CASSAQGWGNEQFF. The CDR3 region has the DNA TGTGCCAGCAGCGCGCAGGGCTGGGGCAATGAGCAGTTCTTC.

Here the CDR3 DNA reads TGTGCCAGCAGCTTAGGGCCCGGGACAGCCCAAGAGACCCAGTACTTC. It specifies CASSLGPGTAQETQYF. This chain joins TRBV7-9 and TRBJ2-5, with 7 bases fitting TRBD1. CDR3 length: 16 amino acids. Germline trimming cut 1 base from V and 1 base from J; bases unmatched to any gene: 6. Germline-derived CDR1 and CDR2 are SEHNR and FQNEAQ (reference sequence).

This rearrangement joins TRBV6-5 to TRBJ1-1; D possibly corresponds to TRBD1 (6 bases). Germline CDR1 and CDR2: MNHEY and SVGAGI. V lost 2 bases to trimming and J lost 0 bases, with 10 bases between them. This CDR3 comprises 15 residues. The CDR3 protein is CASSYGQYLNTEAFF. CDR3 sequence (DNA): TGTGCCAGCAGTTACGGACAGTATCTGAACACTGAAGCTTTCTTT.

J is TRBJ2-7 and V is TRBV28; TRBD2 matches at 7 bases. From germline, CDR1 is MDHEN and CDR2 SYDVKM. The CDR3 spans 13 residues. V gave up 5 bases and J gave up 12 bases; unmatched junction bases: 13. The CDR3, as DNA: TGTGCCAGCAGTGGGAGGACTAGTAGGTCCCCGTACGTC. Encoded protein: CASSGRTSRSPYV.

The V call is TRBV7-9, the J call TRBJ2-7, with D perhaps TRBD2 (6 bases). V was shortened by 4 bases and J by 5 bases, with 9 bases between the two germline ends. In germline, CDR1 is SEHNR, CDR2 FQNEAQ (reference sequence). This CDR3 has 12 residues. The CDR3 region is CASSSEGDEQYF. CDR3 DNA sequence: TGTGCCAGCAGCTCGGAGGGTGACGAGCAGTACTTC.

The chain combines TRBV7-9 with TRBJ2-1; 9 bases agree with TRBD2. The germline V gene encodes CDR1 SEHNR and CDR2 FQNEAQ (reference sequence). J gave up 0 bases and V 4 bases, and 7 bases lay outside the gene matches. The CDR3 spans 17 residues. The DNA of the CDR3 is TGTGCCAGCAGCTCGGCTGGCGGGAGGGTCTCCTACAATGAGCAGTTCTTC. Its translation is CASSSAGGRVSYNEQFF.

The rearrangement links TRBV7-9 to TRBJ2-1; 7 bases match TRBD2. This CDR3 region has 19 residues. Losses at the gene ends were 2 bases for V and 2 bases for J; bases not matched to a gene: 15. Per the germline V gene, CDR1 is SEHNR and CDR2 is FQNEAQ (reference sequence). The CDR3 reads CASSLLLSRQRDTYNEQFF. The CDR3 coding sequence is TGTGCCAGCAGCTTACTCCTTAGCCGCCAGCGGGATACCTACAATGAGCAGTTCTTC.

A remark on this clone: One end of the junction fails to match germline, which may point to a read error. The V gene is TRBV7-2, the J gene TRBJ2-1; the D gene is possibly TRBD1 (6 bases). This CDR3 has 15 amino acids. The V gene's germline CDR1 is SGHTA and CDR2 FQGNSA. CDR3 residues: CASSIATGLYNEQFF. CDR3 nucleotide sequence: TGTGCCAGCAGCATAGCGACAGGACTTTACAATGAGCAGTTCTTC.

V and J are TRBV5-5 and TRBJ1-2; perhaps TRBD1 as D (6 bases). The CDR3 consists of 14 residues. The V gene lost 1 base and the J gene lost 3 bases, with 10 bases spanning the gap. Germline V gives CDR1 SGHKS, CDR2 YYEKEE (reference sequence). This CDR3 reads CASSLSAGDYGYTF. For the CDR3, the DNA is TGTGCCAGCAGCTTGTCTGCAGGGGACTATGGCTACACCTTC.

J is TRBJ2-3 and V is TRBV27; TRBD1 agrees at 9 bases. The CDR3 spans 16 residues. V shed 7 bases and J 3 bases; nucleotides not matched to a gene: 11. The germline V gene encodes CDR1 MNHEY and CDR2 SMNVEV (reference sequence). The chain's CDR3 is CASTGTGTGRTDTQYF. In DNA form, the CDR3 reads TGTGCCAGCACCGGTACCGGGACAGGGAGAACAGATACGCAGTATTTT.

This clone was seen only once. The chain joins TRBV5-6 to TRBJ1-2; the D gene is possibly TRBD1 (5 bases). CDR1 SGHDT and CDR2 YYEEEE come from the germline V gene. V gave up 2 bases and J gave up 5 bases, with 16 bases separating them. The CDR3 covers 15 residues. The CDR3 DNA is TGTGCCAGCAGCTTAGGTCGCAGGGTCCCTTATGGCTACACCTTC. Encoded protein: CASSLGRRVPYGYTF.

V is TRBV19 and J is TRBJ2-2; TRBD2 agrees at 8 bases. The junction had 8 bases not matched to a gene; V was cut back by 7 bases and J by 7 bases. This CDR3 region has 14 residues. The germline V gene encodes CDR1 LNHDA and CDR2 SQIVND (reference sequence). The CDR3 protein is CASTPGGPVGELFF. CDR3 coding DNA: TGTGCCAGTACCCCGGGAGGGCCAGTCGGGGAGCTGTTTTTT.

The chain joins TRBV14 to TRBJ2-5, with 11 nucleotides matching TRBD2. Per the germline V gene, CDR1 is SGHDN and CDR2 is FVKESK. The length of the CDR3 is 15 residues. Trimming at V came to 4 bases and at J to 5 bases, leaving 6 bases not matched to a gene. The CDR3 coding sequence is TGTGCCAGCAGCCCCCGGACTAGCGGGTCCGAGACCCAGTACTTC. Translation gives CASSPRTSGSETQYF.

This clone appeared once. V usage is TRBV4-1 and J usage is TRBJ2-7, with 9 nucleotides matching TRBD1. Germline values: CDR1 MGHRA, CDR2 YSYEKL. V shed 1 base, J shed 6 bases, and the junction held 10 bases outside the gene matches. This CDR3 has 16 amino acids. In DNA form, the CDR3 reads TGCGCCAGCAGCCAAGCCCCGGGACAGGGTTTTAGCGAGCAGTACTTC. Translation gives CASSQAPGQGFSEQYF.

The chain joins TRBV10-3 to TRBJ1-5, with TRBD1 as a possible D gene (6 bases). V was shortened by 3 bases and J by 4 bases, with 10 bases between the two germline ends. This CDR3 contains 14 residues. Per germline, CDR1 ENHRY and CDR2 SYGVKD. The CDR3 protein is CAISDRGLNQPQHF. In DNA form, the CDR3 reads TGTGCCATCAGTGATAGGGGGTTAAATCAGCCCCAGCATTTT.

J is TRBJ1-1 and V is TRBV5-1, with unresolved D. CDR3 length equals 14 residues. Trimming stripped 4 bases from V and 8 bases from J, with 18 bases between. The germline V gene has CDR1 SGHRS and CDR2 YFSETQ. The CDR3 bases are TGCGCCAGCAGCCCCCCTGGAGTCGCGCTGGAAGCTTTCTTT. Translation gives CASSPPGVALEAFF.

As regards this clone: This specimen includes other DNA sequences encoding the same CDR3. This chain uses TRBV3-1 (or the pseudogene TRBV3-2) with TRBJ2-2; D is possibly TRBD1 (5 bases). V was cut by 2 bases and J by 6 bases, with 7 bases left in between. CDR1 and CDR2 from the germline V gene are LGHDT and YNNKEL (reference sequence). The CDR3 has 13 amino acids. The chain's CDR3 is CASSQRGAGELFF. As DNA, the CDR3 is TGTGCCAGCAGCCAAAGGGGCGCCGGGGAGCTGTTTTTT.

The genes are TRBV7-2 and TRBJ2-2; perhaps TRBD2 as D (7 bases). CDR3 length: 18 amino acids. V dropped 5 bases and J dropped 4 bases, with 23 bases sitting between them. The germline CDR1 and CDR2 sequences are SGHTA and FQGNSA. CDR3 DNA: TGTGCCAGCAGCCAGAGGGGGGGCCCCCACCGTAGCACCGGGGAGCTGTTTTTT. It specifies CASSQRGGPHRSTGELFF.

The genes are TRBV14 and TRBJ2-5, with 8 bases identical to TRBD1. From germline, CDR1 is SGHDN and CDR2 FVKESK. The CDR3 contains 16 residues. With 2 bases clipped from V and 4 bases from J, the junction kept 9 bases outside the gene matches. This CDR3 is CASSQFLSRGRETQYF. CDR3 nucleotide sequence: TGTGCCAGCAGCCAATTTCTGTCCAGGGGGCGAGAGACCCAGTACTTC.

The rearrangement uses TRBV7-2 and TRBJ1-2, with 9 nucleotides matching TRBD1. The J segment lost 5 bases and the V segment lost 5 bases, leaving 9 bases of the junction unmatched. This CDR3 has 15 residues. Germline V lookup: CDR1 SGHTA, CDR2 FQGNSA. CDR3 amino acids: CASSLLTGGGYGYTF. The CDR3 nucleotides read TGTGCCAGCAGCCTCCTGACAGGGGGTGGGTATGGCTACACCTTC. Combining the CDR3 with reference TRBV7-2 and TRBJ1-2 gives the whole variable domain GAGVSQSPSNKVTEKGKDVELRCDPISGHTALYWYRQSLGQGLEFLIYFQGNSAPDKSGLPSDRFSAERTGGSVSTLTIQRTQQEDSAVYLCASSLLTGGGYGYTFGSGTRLTVV.

This chain uses TRBV19 with TRBJ2-3, with TRBD1 matching 9 bases. The CDR3 consists of 17 residues. The germline V gene has CDR1 LNHDA and CDR2 SQIVND (reference sequence). After removal of 5 bases from V and 6 bases from J, the junction contained 15 bases not matched to a gene. The CDR3 reads CASSLNTGGARMDTQYF. DNA for the CDR3: TGTGCCAGTAGTTTAAATACAGGGGGCGCGAGGATGGATACGCAGTATTTT.

The chain combines TRBV4-2 with TRBJ1-2; D might be TRBD1 (5 bases). From germline, CDR1 is LGHNA and CDR2 YNFKEQ. V gave up 4 bases and J gave up 3 bases, with 30 bases separating them. This CDR3 spans 20 amino acids. CDR3 DNA sequence: TGTGCCAGCAGCCGAAACCCAGGTCAGGTGTTCCAGGGCTCGGACTATGGCTACACCTTC. Translation: CASSRNPGQVFQGSDYGYTF.

The CDR3 reads CASSLSPRRQGEGYTF. The CDR3 DNA reads TGTGCCAGCAGCTTATCCCCTCGCAGGCAGGGGGAGGGCTACACCTTC. V gene TRBV7-9 combines with J gene TRBJ1-2, with TRBD1 matching over 7 bases. This CDR3 has 16 amino acids. The V gene end was trimmed by 2 bases and the J gene end by 8 bases; junction bases not matched to a gene: 14. Germline loops: CDR1 SEHNR, CDR2 FQNEAQ (reference sequence). The full variable domain, with the rest looked up from reference TRBV7-9 and TRBJ1-2, is DTGVSQNPRHKITKRGQNVTFRCDPISEHNRLYWYRQTLGQGPEFLTYFQNEAQLEKSRLLSDRFSAERPKGSFSTLEIQRTEQGDSAMYLCASSLSPRRQGEGYTFGSGTRLTVV.

The chain couples TRBV5-1 to TRBJ1-4, with 11 bases that match TRBD1. V was clipped by 3 bases and J by 7 bases; unmatched bases: 2. This CDR3 has 14 amino acids. Germline lookup yields CDR1 SGHRS and CDR2 YFSETQ. The DNA for the CDR3 is TGCGCCAGCAGCTCTGGACAGGGGGCTGAAAAACTGTTTTTT. Amino acid sequence: CASSSGQGAEKLFF.

The chain couples TRBV4-2 to TRBJ1-4, with D unclear. The germline CDR1 and CDR2 sequences are LGHNA and YNFKEQ. This CDR3 is 16 amino acids long. The germline V and J ends were trimmed by 3 bases and 8 bases, with 19 bases remaining between them. CDR3 DNA sequence: TGTGCCAGCAGCCATACCGGGGAACTTGTAGGGGAAAAACTGTTTTTT. Protein sequence: CASSHTGELVGEKLFF.

This chain links TRBV3-1 (or the pseudogene TRBV3-2) with TRBJ2-1; 10 bases align to TRBD1. J was trimmed by 3 bases and V by 2 bases; bases with no gene match: 1. Per germline, CDR1 LGHDT and CDR2 YNNKEL (reference sequence). The CDR3 extends over 15 amino acids. The CDR3 here is CASSQRDRGYNEQFF. In nucleotides, the CDR3 is TGTGCCAGCAGCCAACGGGACAGGGGCTACAATGAGCAGTTCTTC.

The V and J genes are TRBV3-1 (or the pseudogene TRBV3-2) and TRBJ2-6; D remains ambiguous. Germline loops: CDR1 LGHDT, CDR2 YNNKEL (reference sequence). V gave up 8 bases and J gave up 2 bases, with 4 bases separating them. The CDR3 consists of 12 residues. CDR3: CASSAGANVLTF. CDR3 sequence (DNA): TGTGCCAGCTCCGCTGGGGCCAACGTCCTGACTTTC.

The CDR3: CASSTRKWREGSYEQYV. As DNA, the CDR3 is TGTGCCAGCAGCACGCGGAAGTGGCGGGAGGGGTCCTACGAGCAGTACGTC. The rearrangement uses TRBV6-2 or TRBV6-3 and TRBJ2-7, with 9 positions matching TRBD2. With V trimmed by 6 bases and J by 1 base, 13 bases remained unmatched. Germline CDR1 MNHEY, CDR2 SVGEGT. The CDR3 has 17 residues.

V usage is TRBV6-6 and J usage is TRBJ1-2; 9 nucleotides match TRBD1. The length of the CDR3 is 17 residues. CDR1 and CDR2 from the germline V gene are MNHNY and SVGAGI (reference sequence). V trimming: 5 bases; J trimming: 1 base; junction bases outside the gene matches: 11. CDR3 nucleotide sequence: TGTGCCAGCAGTCTCTCCCCCGCGGGACAGGGTAACTATGGCTACACCTTC. This codes for CASSLSPAGQGNYGYTF.